Below, 5 T cell receptor beta chains from the same sample are listed, as sequenced in a study of shared clonotypes between healthy human individuals. Clones were sequenced by immunoSEQ multiplex PCR, and TCRdb holds only the in-frame ones, with some missing. The sample has 470,000 or so clones, roughly 80% seen once. Sequenced material: PBMCs. These receptors were taken from a woman aged 40 to 55 in good health. Some clones in this sample may be carry-over from other donors' samples.

V and J are TRBV9 and TRBJ2-1, with 7 bases identical to TRBD2. CDR3 size: 15 residues. Germline loops: CDR1 SGDLS, CDR2 YYNGEE. J lost 3 bases, V lost 7 bases, and 10 bases had no gene match. The CDR3 sequence: CASGGGSFYYNEQFF. CDR3 sequence (DNA): TGTGCCAGCGGGGGAGGGAGTTTCTACTACAATGAGCAGTTCTTC. Drawing the rest from reference TRBV9 and TRBJ2-1, the complete variable domain is DSGVTQTPKHLITATGQRVTLRCSPRSGDLSVYWYQQSLDQGLQFLIQYYNGEERAKGNILERFSAQQFPDLHSELNLSSLELGDSALYFCASGGGSFYYNEQFFGPGTRLTVL.

As DNA, the CDR3 is TGTGCCAGCAGTGGGCAAAACAGGGCCACTGAAGCTTTCTTT. It specifies CASSGQNRATEAFF. This chain joins TRBV2 and TRBJ1-1, with D tentatively TRBD1 (6 bases). The V end lost 4 bases, the J end lost 4 bases, and 13 bases lay between the germline ends. This CDR3 region has 14 residues. The germline V gene encodes CDR1 SNHLY and CDR2 FYNNEI.

Turning to this clone: Possible read error: a much larger clone is one base away. The gene calls are TRBV7-2 and TRBJ2-2, with 9 bases identical to TRBD2. The J segment lost 6 bases and the V segment lost 2 bases, leaving 16 bases of the junction unmatched. Germline lookup yields CDR1 SGHTA and CDR2 FQGNSA. The CDR3 has 19 residues. In nucleotides, the CDR3 is TGTGCCAGCAGCTTAATCGATCTCGGGGGCGGGAGGGCACCCGGGGAGCTGTTTTTT. Translation gives CASSLIDLGGGRAPGELFF.

J is TRBJ2-1 and V is TRBV11-2; no clear D gene. The CDR3 is made up of 15 amino acids. Germline CDR1 reads SGHAT; CDR2 reads FQNNGV. V lost 1 base and J lost 0, with 7 bases in between. The CDR3 protein is CASSLVPHSYNEQFF. CDR3 nucleotides: TGTGCCAGCAGCTTAGTCCCACACTCCTACAATGAGCAGTTCTTC.

The chain recombines TRBV29-1 with TRBJ2-7; tentative D call: TRBD1 (5 bases). Deletions cut 2 bases from V and 4 bases from J, with 12 bases between. CDR1 is SQVTM and CDR2 is ANQGSEA in the germline V gene. The CDR3 length is 13 residues. The CDR3: CSVERGPGYEQYF. The CDR3 DNA follows: TGCAGCGTTGAAAGGGGTCCGGGTTACGAGCAGTACTTC.